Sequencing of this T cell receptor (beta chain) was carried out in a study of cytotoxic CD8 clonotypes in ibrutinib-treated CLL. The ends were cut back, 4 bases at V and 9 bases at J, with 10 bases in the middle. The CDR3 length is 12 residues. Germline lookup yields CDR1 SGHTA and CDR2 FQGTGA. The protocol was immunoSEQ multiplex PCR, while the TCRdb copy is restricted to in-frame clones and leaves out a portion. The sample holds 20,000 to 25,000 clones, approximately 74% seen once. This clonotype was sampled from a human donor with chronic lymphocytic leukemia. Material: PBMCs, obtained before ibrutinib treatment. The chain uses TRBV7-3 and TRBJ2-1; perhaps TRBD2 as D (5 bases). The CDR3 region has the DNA TGTGCCAGCAGCTCCGGTCTAGCTGAGCAGTTCTTC. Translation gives CASSSGLAEQFF.